One sample yielded the 18 T cell receptor beta chains listed below, sequenced in a study of T cell responses to AZD1222 COVID-19 vaccine. Method: immunoSEQ multiplex PCR; TCRdb's copy keeps in-frame clones and lacks some. The data show 120,000 or so clones, around 87% seen once. Sequencing was performed on peripheral blood, taken on day 0 of AZD1222 vaccination. The origin of the receptors is an adult in good health.

The V and J genes are TRBV6-2 or TRBV6-3 and TRBJ2-5, with D maybe TRBD2 (6 bases). V was cut by 6 bases and J by 0 bases, with 17 bases left in between. This CDR3 contains 16 residues. From germline, CDR1 is MNHEY and CDR2 SVGEGT. The CDR3 is CASSHRVAAYQETQYF. The CDR3, as DNA: TGTGCCAGCAGCCACCGGGTAGCGGCCTACCAAGAGACCCAGTACTTC.

The rearrangement joins TRBV12-3 or TRBV12-4 to TRBJ1-5; D gene ambiguous. The CDR3 length is 13 residues. V gave up 1 base and J gave up 1 base, with 2 bases separating them. The CDR3 coding sequence is TGTGCCAGCAGTTTAGTAAGCAATCAGCCCCAGCATTTT. Encoded protein: CASSLVSNQPQHF.

The genes are TRBV2 and TRBJ2-7, with 8 bases that match TRBD2. Germline loops: CDR1 SNHLY, CDR2 FYNNEI. The CDR3 totals 15 residues. Trimming cost V 3 bases and J 6 bases; bases outside gene matches: 10. CDR3 in DNA: TGTGCCAGCAGTGACATTATGAGTGCGGGAGGCGAGCAGTACTTC. It encodes CASSDIMSAGGEQYF.

The chain recombines TRBV29-1 with TRBJ1-2; tentative D call: TRBD1 (5 bases). V was cut by 5 bases and J by 2 bases, with 18 bases left in between. The CDR3 runs to 15 residues. Germline loops: CDR1 SQVTM, CDR2 ANQGSEA. CDR3 sequence: CSVFPPPEGNYGYTF. CDR3 nucleotide sequence: TGCAGCGTTTTCCCACCCCCGGAGGGGAACTATGGCTACACCTTC.

This chain links TRBV19 with TRBJ2-1, with D possibly matching TRBD2 (6 bases). Germline-derived CDR1 and CDR2 are LNHDA and SQIVND (reference sequence). The ends were cut back, 2 bases at V and 5 bases at J, with 19 bases in the middle. The CDR3 is 17 residues long. The CDR3 nucleotides read TGTGCCAGTAGTATAATTCGGGGGAGTAGCTCGCACAATGAGCAGTTCTTC. It yields the protein CASSIIRGSSSHNEQFF.

V usage is TRBV2 and J usage is TRBJ2-2; D is ambiguous. This CDR3 is built from 13 residues. Between the trimmed V and J ends, which lost 3 bases and 1 base, there was a span of 3 bases. The V gene's germline CDR1 is SNHLY and CDR2 FYNNEI. In nucleotides, the CDR3 is TGTGCCAGCAGTGAGGAGAACACCGGGGAGCTGTTTTTT. Translating gives CASSEENTGELFF.

The chain couples TRBV7-9 to TRBJ2-3, with 10 bases identical to TRBD1. Germline lookup yields CDR1 SEHNR and CDR2 FQNEAQ (reference sequence). V dropped 5 bases and J dropped 1; count of bases not matched to a gene: 9. The CDR3 consists of 17 residues. In nucleotides, the CDR3 is TGTGCCAGCAGCGCGGGACAGGGGCGGTCTGGCACAGATACGCAGTATTTT. It codes for CASSAGQGRSGTDTQYF.

This clone was seen only once. This chain joins TRBV7-9 and TRBJ2-7; weak D call: TRBD1 (5 bases). The CDR3 has 15 amino acids. CDR1 and CDR2 (germline): SEHNR, FQNEAQ (reference sequence). With 1 base removed from V and 2 bases from J, the gap between germline ends came to 12 bases. In DNA, the CDR3 is TGTGCCAGCAGCTTAGAGCCTGGACATACCTACGAGCAGTACTTC. Encoded protein: CASSLEPGHTYEQYF.

The CDR3 DNA follows: TGTGCCAGCAGTTACTATGCGGGGGGCACAGATACGCAGTATTTT. Translated, it gives CASSYYAGGTDTQYF. The rearrangement uses TRBV6-5 and TRBJ2-3; 7 positions match TRBD2. Germline V gene lookup returns CDR1 MNHEY and CDR2 SVGAGI. CDR3 length: 15 amino acids. The trim removed 1 base at V and 1 base at J, leaving 2 bases unmatched.

A few counts support this clone. The chain joins TRBV12-3 or TRBV12-4 to TRBJ2-7; TRBD1 might be the D (6 bases). The V end lost 4 bases, the J end lost 3 bases, and 10 bases lay between the germline ends. The length of the CDR3 is 13 residues. As DNA, the CDR3 is TGTGCCAGCAGTTACCTACAGGGCTACGAGCAGTACTTC. Amino acid sequence: CASSYLQGYEQYF.

V usage is TRBV5-1 and J usage is TRBJ1-1; 7 nucleotides line up with TRBD1. The CDR3 length is 16 residues. Germline V gene lookup returns CDR1 SGHRS and CDR2 YFSETQ. V trimming: 0 bases; J trimming: 0 bases; junction bases outside the gene matches: 5. CDR3 in amino acids: CASSLGQGGMNTEAFF. CDR3 bases: TGCGCCAGCAGCTTGGGACAGGGAGGTATGAACACTGAAGCTTTCTTT. Variable domain in full (rest from reference TRBV5-1 and TRBJ1-1): KAGVTQTPRYLIKTRGQQVTLSCSPISGHRSVSWYQQTPGQGLQFLFEYFSETQRNKGNFPGRFSGRQFSNSRSEMNVSTLELGDSALYLCASSLGQGGMNTEAFFGQGTRLTVV.

This clone was seen a single time. The rearrangement joins TRBV30 to TRBJ2-5, with 8 nucleotides matching TRBD1. CDR1 GTSNPN and CDR2 SVGIG come from the germline V gene (reference sequence). CDR3 size: 13 residues. V shed 5 bases, J shed 1 base, and the junction held 3 bases outside the gene matches. CDR3 protein: CAWDRGAQETQYF. CDR3 DNA: TGTGCCTGGGACAGGGGAGCCCAAGAGACCCAGTACTTC.

This clone was counted only a few times. The V gene is TRBV12-3 or TRBV12-4, the J gene TRBJ1-2, with D perhaps TRBD1 (6 bases). V lost 3 bases and J 8 bases, leaving 7 bases between the germline ends. This CDR3 region has 11 residues. The CDR3 DNA is TGTGCCAGCAGTTTCAGGGGAGGCTACACCTTC. Encoded protein: CASSFRGGYTF.

The rearrangement links TRBV18 to TRBJ1-6; TRBD1 aligns across 7 bases. V lost 3 bases to trimming and J lost 10 bases; unmatched junction nucleotides: 6. CDR3 length equals 14 residues. The germline CDR1 and CDR2 sequences are KGHSH and LQKENI. CDR3 nucleotides: TGTGCCAGCTCACCTACAGGGGTTCAATCACCCCTCCACTTT. Its translation is CASSPTGVQSPLHF.

This chain joins TRBV7-2 and TRBJ2-7; unclear D gene. Trimming left V 1 base short and J 5 bases short, with 9 bases between. The length of the CDR3 is 13 residues. Germline CDR1 SGHTA, CDR2 FQGNSA. The CDR3 DNA sequence: TGTGCCAGCAGCTTAGAGGGCATACACGAGCAGTACTTC. Protein sequence: CASSLEGIHEQYF.

This chain joins TRBV28 and TRBJ1-1, with a possible D match to TRBD1 (6 bases). Trimming removed 5 bases at V and 14 bases at J, with 24 bases between. CDR3 length: 14 amino acids. Germline loops: CDR1 MDHEN, CDR2 SYDVKM. The CDR3, as DNA: TGTGCCAGCAGTCCACGTCCGCAGGGGACCTTCTCATTCTTT. Its protein is CASSPRPQGTFSFF.

The genes are TRBV5-1 and TRBJ2-3; 12 bases match TRBD2. Germline V CDR1 and CDR2: SGHRS, YFSETQ. This CDR3 has 15 amino acids. The V and J ends lost 4 bases and 5 bases, in that order; junction bases with no gene match: 5. The CDR3, as DNA: TGCGCCAGCAGCGAACTAGCGGGGGGTAGAGATACGCAGTATTTT. This gives the protein CASSELAGGRDTQYF.

The V and J genes are TRBV9 and TRBJ2-1; 8 bases match TRBD1. V dropped 4 bases and J dropped 6; count of bases not matched to a gene: 15. The germline V gene has CDR1 SGDLS and CDR2 YYNGEE. The CDR3 totals 17 residues. The CDR3 DNA follows: TGTGCCAGCAGCTCCTACCTCCGCAGGGGGCGCTTCAATGAGCAGTTCTTC. Translating it yields CASSSYLRRGRFNEQFF.